A selection of T cell receptor beta chains follows, all from one sample in a study of cytomegalovirus exposure and HLA in healthy donors. Clones were read by immunoSEQ multiplex PCR, and TCRdb kept only the in-frame ones, dropping some. The table lists about 70,000 clones, with approximately 2.4% in the top ten. Material for sequencing was PBMCs. The receptors here all came from a female donor in good health and CMV-seropositive. The CDR3 runs from the conserved cysteine through the conserved F or W. Each record gives: V gene, J gene, D gene, CDR3 protein, CDR3 DNA. A D gene is named only where the DNA matches it firmly.

>TRBV6-6|TRBJ1-1|-
CASSTDTEDFF
TGTGCCAGCTCAACAGACACTGAAGATTTCTTT
>TRBV29-1|TRBJ1-3|TRBD1
CSERDRRGNTIYF
TGCAGCGAGCGGGACAGGAGAGGAAACACCATATATTTT
>TRBV28|TRBJ1-2|TRBD1
CASSLGQDPYGYTF
TGTGCCAGCAGTTTAGGACAGGACCCCTATGGCTACACCTTC
>TRBV10-3|TRBJ2-7|TRBD1
CAISFGQGAYEQYF
TGTGCCATCAGCTTCGGACAGGGCGCCTACGAGCAGTACTTC
>TRBV9|TRBJ2-1|-
CASLAGDGNYNEQFF
TGTGCCAGCCTGGCAGGGGACGGAAATTACAATGAGCAGTTCTTC
>TRBV10-3|TRBJ2-7|-
CAISESGGEQYF
TGTGCCATCAGTGAGTCGGGGGGAGAGCAGTACTTC
>TRBV30|TRBJ2-3|-
CAWMHLGVRDTQYF
TGTGCCTGGATGCACCTCGGTGTGCGAGATACGCAGTATTTT
>TRBV30|TRBJ1-1|-
CAWSVLGRSNTEAFF
TGTGCCTGGAGTGTCCTGGGGAGATCGAACACTGAAGCTTTCTTT
>TRBV6-1|TRBJ1-1|-
CASSEQGMNTEAFF
TGTGCCAGCAGTGAACAGGGAATGAACACTGAAGCTTTCTTT
>TRBV5-1|TRBJ2-5|-
CASSLGRDRETQYF
TGCGCCAGCAGCCTGGGGCGAGACAGAGAGACCCAGTACTTC
>TRBV5-6|TRBJ2-3|TRBD2
CASSRYLAGDPSDTQYF
TGTGCCAGCAGCCGCTATCTAGCGGGGGATCCCTCAGATACGCAGTATTTT
>TRBV19|TRBJ2-2|-
CASSSGQKNTGELFF
TGTGCCAGTAGTAGCGGACAAAAGAACACCGGGGAGCTGTTTTTT
>TRBV9|TRBJ2-1|TRBD2
CASSALLAGGYNEQFF
TGTGCCAGCAGCGCGTTACTAGCGGGGGGTTACAATGAGCAGTTCTTC
>TRBV5-1|TRBJ1-1|-
CASSFTGISEAFF
TGCGCCAGCAGCTTTACAGGGATCAGTGAAGCTTTCTTT
>TRBV27|TRBJ1-1|-
CASSLSSYPGQHTTEAFF
TGTGCCAGCAGTTTATCCTCCTATCCTGGACAACATACCACTGAAGCTTTCTTT
>TRBV30|TRBJ2-3|-
CAWSWASPTDTQYF
TGTGCCTGGAGTTGGGCTAGCCCCACAGATACGCAGTATTTT
>TRBV27|TRBJ2-3|-
CASSQTIISGLRTDTQYF
TGTGCCAGCAGTCAGACCATTATTAGCGGCCTTAGGACAGATACGCAGTATTTT
>TRBV28|TRBJ1-5|-
CASSRVASNQPQHF
TGTGCCAGCAGTCGGGTCGCTAGCAATCAGCCCCAGCATTTT
>TRBV5-4|TRBJ2-5|TRBD1
CASGRQGGEGETQYF
TGTGCCAGCGGCAGACAGGGGGGAGAGGGAGAGACCCAGTACTTC
>TRBV9|TRBJ2-1|-
CASSTLGGLSYNEQFF
TGTGCCAGCAGCACCTTAGGGGGACTATCCTACAATGAGCAGTTCTTC
>TRBV11-1|TRBJ2-7|TRBD1
CASSRDSYNEQYF
TGTGCCAGCAGCCGGGACAGCTACAACGAGCAGTACTTC
>TRBV7-2|TRBJ1-2|-
CASSSDSVGGYTF
TGTGCCAGCAGCTCAGACTCCGTCGGGGGCTACACCTTC
>TRBV30|TRBJ2-3|TRBD2
CAWSPGLAGQSTDTQYF
TGTGCCTGGAGTCCGGGACTAGCGGGACAAAGCACAGATACGCAGTATTTT
>TRBV6-6|TRBJ2-7|-
CASSQGTANYEQYF
TGTGCCAGCAGTCAAGGGACTGCAAACTACGAGCAGTACTTC
>TRBV27|TRBJ1-1|-
CASSLLYRAAEAFF
TGTGCCAGCAGTTTATTATACAGGGCAGCTGAAGCTTTCTTT
>TRBV6-5|TRBJ1-1|TRBD1
CASSRTGFAEAFF
TGTGCCAGCAGTAGGACAGGGTTCGCTGAAGCTTTCTTT
>TRBV11-1|TRBJ1-1|-
CASNSDFAAEAFF
TGTGCCAGCAACTCGGACTTTGCCGCTGAAGCTTTCTTT
>TRBV29-1|TRBJ1-1|TRBD1
CSVPDRGWDTEAFF
TGCAGCGTTCCCGACAGGGGATGGGACACTGAAGCTTTCTTT
>TRBV4-2|TRBJ2-3|TRBD2
CASSQVGGGLDTQYF
TGTGCCAGCAGCCAAGTCGGCGGGGGGCTAGATACGCAGTATTTT
>TRBV19|TRBJ1-1|-
CASSNDYSGTEAFF
TGTGCCAGTAGTAACGACTATTCCGGTACTGAAGCTTTCTTT
>TRBV5-6|TRBJ1-3|-
CASSLGRNSGNTIYF
TGTGCCAGCAGCTTGGGGAGGAACTCTGGAAACACCATATATTTT
>TRBV4-1|TRBJ1-2|-
CASSQDRVGYGYTF
TGCGCCAGCAGCCAAGACAGGGTTGGCTATGGCTACACCTTC
>TRBV6-5|TRBJ1-2|-
CASSAGRYYGYTF
TGTGCCTCAAGCGCCGGCCGTTATTATGGCTACACCTTC
>TRBV18|TRBJ2-7|-
CASSPSTDSSYEQYF
TGTGCCAGCTCACCCTCAACGGACAGTTCCTACGAGCAGTACTTC
>TRBV30|TRBJ1-2|-
CAWSLGAWGYTF
TGTGCCTGGAGTCTGGGGGCGTGGGGCTACACCTTC
>TRBV6-6|TRBJ2-5|TRBD1
CASSNPGQGQETQYF
TGTGCCAGCAGTAACCCCGGACAGGGTCAAGAGACCCAGTACTTC
>TRBV5-4|TRBJ1-1|TRBD1
CASSSWTGGEAFF
TGTGCCAGCAGCTCATGGACAGGGGGGGAAGCTTTCTTT
>TRBV29-1|TRBJ2-7|TRBD1
CSVDGQGASEQYF
TGCAGCGTTGATGGACAGGGTGCAAGCGAGCAGTACTTC
>TRBV6-5|TRBJ1-1|-
CASSTGTEAFF
TGTGCCAGCAGTACTGGGACAGAAGCTTTCTTT
>TRBV5-4|TRBJ1-4|-
CASSLAGAGNEKLFF
TGTGCCAGCAGCTTGGCAGGGGCTGGTAATGAAAAACTGTTTTTT
>TRBV2|TRBJ1-1|-
CASSQANTEAFF
TGTGCCAGCAGTCAGGCGAACACTGAAGCTTTCTTT
>TRBV6-1|TRBJ2-5|TRBD1
CASRGAKGAQETQYF
TGTGCCAGCAGAGGTGCGAAGGGGGCCCAAGAGACCCAGTACTTC